These T cell receptor beta chains were read from a single sample in a study of vaccination and CD4 T cells after COVID-19. The antigens for these receptors are not known. Each CDR3 protein gets one entry after TCRdb re-called the PCR reads with MiXCR. This sample has about 21,000 distinct CDR3 sequences, with roughly 50% found just once. Sequenced material: CD4+ T cells from blood, cultured in vitro, taken after SARS-CoV-2 vaccination. These receptor sequences come from a human donor who had recovered from COVID-19. Each CDR3 is given with its conserved first and last residue.

TRBJ2-7 TRBV20-1 CSAREVRGGHEQYF
TRBJ1-6 TRBV6-1 CATRDRGTIRHNSPLHF
TRBJ2-1 TRBV28 CASSMMAGGLREQFF
TRBJ2-1 TRBV15 CATSSDRGSYNEQFF
TRBJ2-3 TRBV6-1 CASREMGQTTDTQYF
TRBJ1-5 TRBV11-2 CASSLVWGYSNQPQHF
TRBJ1-2 TRBV30 CAWKGPGRYSTGYTF
TRBJ2-5 TRBV11-2 CASSQDRVKETQYF
TRBJ1-2 TRBV5-5 CASSQTGYGGYGYTF
TRBJ2-2 TRBV21-1 CASSKTLPGELFF
TRBJ2-5 TRBV20-1 CSTTYEREETQYF
TRBJ2-3 TRBV7-3 CASSLNAGGVDTQYF
TRBJ1-2 TRBV15 CATAPGANYGYTF
TRBJ1-5 TRBV7-2 CASSLTGTLNQPQHF
TRBJ2-1 TRBV7-9 CATSGENEQFF
TRBJ2-5 TRBV19 CASSTGREETQYF
TRBJ2-7 TRBV7-2 CASSLDRPGGVSYEQYF
TRBJ1-1 TRBV6-5 CASSYNGDRTEAFF
TRBJ2-3 TRBV28 CASSPADTQYF
TRBJ1-5 TRBV19 CASWDRVSNQPQHF
TRBJ2-5 TRBV24-1 CATSDFRETQYF
TRBJ1-5 TRBV19 CASSMPGGGQPQHF
TRBJ1-6 TRBV19 CASRPDRSVNSPLHF
TRBJ1-5 TRBV2 CASNPTRDQPQHF
TRBJ2-5 TRBV5-4 CASSFGQGKETQYF
TRBJ1-6 TRBV4-2 CASSQVQGGSVDSPLHF
TRBJ2-1 TRBV19 CASSPRTGGYNEQFF
TRBJ2-7 TRBV5-1 CASSVGTVTFSYEQYF
TRBJ2-7 TRBV27 CASSVGQGSYEQYF
TRBJ2-7 TRBV6-2/TRBV6-3 CASSTTPGRLSYEQYF
TRBJ2-1 TRBV20-1 CSASPRGGGRYNEQFF
TRBJ2-1 TRBV6-1 CASSREGALPNEQFF
TRBJ1-1 TRBV19 CASSIRGDMNTEAFF
TRBJ2-5 TRBV7-2 CASSLDMYQETQYF
TRBJ2-5 TRBV21-1 CASSTGTPLRGETQYF
TRBJ2-1 TRBV7-8 CASRGSGNNEQFF
TRBJ1-2 TRBV6-1 CASTRTSGNGYTF
TRBJ2-5 TRBV20-1 CSAVGLKETQYF
TRBJ2-2 TRBV6-1 CASSEVGDRGSGELFF
TRBJ1-1 TRBV5-4 CASRQRLNTEAFF